This TCR beta chain was profiled in a study of blood T cells in healthy people across ages (dated by TCRdb to the mid-2010s). About the full investigation: Template switching captured roughly one uniquely barcoded TCR beta cDNA molecule per two T cells in model experiments. To track age-related changes in TCR beta repertoire diversity, the study relied on deep sequencing normalized with unique cDNA molecular identifiers. The donors were split into four age groups: young (average 16 years), middle-aged (nearly 40), aged (over 55) and long-lived (roughly 86). The study analyzed two additional independent replicas of 1 million unique cDNA reads from the same blood draw for two donors, one aged 18 to 30 and one aged 80 or older.

V is reduced by 1 base and J by 7 bases, leaving a spacing of 14 bases between them. The CDR1 and CDR2 encoded by the germline V gene are SGDLS and YYNGEE. The CDR3 holds 14 amino acids from the cysteine to the phenylalanine. Of all the DNA, just the CDR3 is kept, 42 bases in frame from base 1. Libraries were made using 5' RACE. The listed sequencing device is Illumina HiSeq 2500. A second roughly 6 to 11 cycle PCR used a sample-barcoded 5' primer and a J-beta primer mix. A template-switch 5' adaptor carrying 12 random nucleotides introduced a unique molecular identifier onto each TCR beta cDNA molecule. At least 2.5 million CDR3-containing paired-end reads were obtained from each sample. First-strand cDNA was synthesized from all RNA with the Mint cDNA synthesis kit, primed by a TRBC-specific oligonucleotide. Following uracil-DNA glycosylase treatment, a first 18-cycle PCR with universal primers M1SS and BC2_uni_R was performed on all cDNA. For the original study's pipeline: Each sample was normalized by randomly selecting 1 million high-quality reads, each carrying a distinct molecular identifier. Instead of being binned into consensus sequences, reads that shared molecular identifiers were thrown out. MiTCR, with a Q25 quality threshold and the strictest error-elimination algorithm, was used for CDR3 identification, clonotype clustering and error correction. A nonparametric unseen species model with Euler transformation was used to estimate a lower bound on total TCR beta diversity. The public reads were quality trimmed at Q25 with fastp and then assembled into clones with MiXCR by TCRdb, keeping productive beta chains. Entries are consolidated by CDR3 protein sequence, retaining the most common genes and DNA. V and J calls and clone size were set by TCRdb, not the authors. The sample data list approximately 780,000 distinct CDR3 sequences, and around 24% of these were observed just once. The ten largest clones capture 2.5% to 3.5% of the sample.

The roughly 42 donors, aged about 6 to 100 years, were systemically healthy Caucasian individuals from Russia. Each donor gave 8 to 10 milliliters of peripheral blood, collected into EDTA-treated Vacutainer tubes. Ficoll-Paque density-gradient centrifugation was used to isolate PBMCs, with at least 6.5 million per sample. Total RNA was extracted from PBMCs with Trizol reagent, with at least 6 micrograms obtained per sample. The percentages of naive CD45RAhigh/CD27high T cells were determined by flow cytometry on a PBMC aliquot from every donor. Remarks on this clonotype: The clone's antigen remains unknown. Per-base qualities were not stored, and no clone one base away is much larger.

On the study overall, not on this receptor specifically: Because the CMV infection status of the donors was unknown, age-related changes in expanded clonotypes may potentially have been confounded. Bulk unsorted PBMC profiling prevented conclusive comparison of naive and antigen-experienced compartments. As age increased, observed TCR beta diversity per million T cells dropped in a roughly linear way, and a significant reduction was already evident by age about 40. Compared with the aged group, more naive CD4+ T cells, fewer expanded clones and increased TCR diversity were shown by the long-lived group, suggesting age selection. Observed TCR beta diversity correlated strongly with the percentage of naive T cells measured by flow cytometry. Estimates of total diversity from one million sequenced T cells were regarded as lower bounds and underestimates.

This same sample was also part of a study on T cells of mothers and their children. Drawing on the second study: The donors were nine systemically healthy Caucasian individuals, made up of three mothers and their six children. cDNA synthesis consumed the entire amount of extracted RNA, loaded at around 1.4 ug RNA in each 15 ul reaction. In the second PCR, the M1S primer introduced both the sample barcodes and 2-4 random nucleotides. More than 9 million TCR beta CDR3 reads were obtained from each mother, and roughly 3 million reads were obtained from each child. TCR recombination output is similarly shaped by thymic selection in related and unrelated pairs, with a minor effect exerted by inherited differences. Normalized repertoire overlap was always found to be slightly, but never significantly, higher in related mother-child pairs than in unrelated mother-child pairs. No persistent microchimeric T cell clones were detected, at a sensitivity of approximately 110 clones per million clonotypes. Deep NGS was used in the study to compare the TCR beta repertoires of mothers and children and to look for features that separate related mother-child pairs from unrelated individuals. The mean age was about 40 +/- 4 years for the mothers and approximately 11 +/- 4 years for the children. After adapters were ligated using NEBNext reagents, the libraries underwent 100+100 nt paired-end sequencing on an Illumina HiSeq 2000. To prevent cross-contamination, the mother and child libraries were prepared a month apart and were sequenced in separate runs. For each donor, somewhere between about 450,000 and 2,200,000 distinct TCR beta clonotypes were identified. Naive TCR beta clonotypes were estimated from low-frequency clonotypes matched to each donor's FACS-determined naive share, without sorting.

The V and J genes are TRBV9 and TRBJ2-5, with the D gene tentatively TRBD1 or TRBD2, based on 5 matching bases in each. Sequencing input: blood. The receptor's source is a boy younger than 18 in good health. The DNA sequence reads TGTGCCAGCAGCGTATACTGGGGGACCGGGACCCAGTACTTC. Translated, this gives CASSVYWGTGTQYF.